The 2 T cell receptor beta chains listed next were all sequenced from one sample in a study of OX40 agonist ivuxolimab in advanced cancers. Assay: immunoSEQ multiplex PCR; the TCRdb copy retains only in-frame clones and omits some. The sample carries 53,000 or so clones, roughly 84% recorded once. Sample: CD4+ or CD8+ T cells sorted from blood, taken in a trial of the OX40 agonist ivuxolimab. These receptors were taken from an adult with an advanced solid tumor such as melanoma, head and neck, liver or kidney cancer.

CDR3 in amino acids: CASSLASGGSYEQYF. CDR3 coding DNA: TGTGCCAGCAGCTTAGCATCGGGCGGTTCCTACGAGCAGTACTTC. V is TRBV7-9 and J is TRBJ2-7; D gene unclear. Germline assignment: CDR1 SEHNR and CDR2 FQNEAQ (reference sequence). The germline V and J ends were trimmed by 0 bases and 1 base, with 10 bases remaining between them. This CDR3 is 15 amino acids long.

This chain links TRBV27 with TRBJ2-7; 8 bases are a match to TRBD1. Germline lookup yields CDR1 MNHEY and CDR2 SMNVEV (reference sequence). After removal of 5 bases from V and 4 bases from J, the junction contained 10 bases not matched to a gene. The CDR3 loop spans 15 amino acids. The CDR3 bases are TGTGCCAGCAGTACAGACAGGGGACCCCTTTACGAGCAGTACTTC. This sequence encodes CASSTDRGPLYEQYF.